Listed below are T cell receptor beta chains from one sample, sequenced in a study of OX40 agonist ivuxolimab in advanced cancers. This table comes from immunoSEQ multiplex PCR, and its TCRdb copy is limited to in-frame clones, with some not included. The table records some 42,000 clones, 80% to 90% of them present only once. Source: CD4+ or CD8+ T cells sorted from blood, taken in a trial of the OX40 agonist ivuxolimab. The receptor source for this set is an adult with an advanced solid tumor such as melanoma, head and neck, liver or kidney cancer. Each CDR3 is given with its conserved first and last residue. Fields, in order: V gene, J gene, D gene, CDR3 protein. A D gene is named only where the DNA matches it firmly.

TRBV20-1	TRBJ2-5	.	CSASPQETQYF
TRBV11-1	TRBJ1-5	TRBD1	CASSSGQGNQPQHF
TRBV6-1	TRBJ1-1	.	CASSEVWTENTEAFF
TRBV4-1	TRBJ2-7	.	CASSQPTGRRDEQYF
TRBV6-5	TRBJ1-4	.	CASANDRSNEKLFF
TRBV11-2	TRBJ1-2	TRBD1	CASSLAPTGEGYGYTF
TRBV29-1	TRBJ1-4	TRBD1	CSVGLGQGAANEKLFF
TRBV10-2	TRBJ1-1	.	CASSEKGYTEAFF
TRBV5-6	TRBJ2-5	TRBD2	CASSLVALAGGGTQYF
TRBV28	TRBJ2-3	TRBD2	CASSLPSGPTDTQYF